Listed here are 10 T cell receptor beta chains from one sample, sequenced in a study of T-cell memory formation after mild COVID-19. MiXCR, run by TCRdb on the 5' RACE reads, gives a single entry per CDR3 protein. The sample holds over 300,000 distinct CDR3 sequences, 20% to 25% seen once. Sequencing used PBMCs or a T cell subset sorted from them (not recorded which). These receptors all come from a man aged 18 to 30 who had mild COVID-19 (a few samples of this study predate the infection). Cell type and time point are not known.

This clonotype was seen a few times. The CDR3 DNA is TGTGCCAGCCTGGGCGCAGATACGCAGTATTTT. Residues: CASLGADTQYF. This chain links TRBV28 with TRBJ2-3; D call uncertain. The CDR3 sequence is 11 residues long. V lost 8 bases and J 4 bases, leaving 7 bases between the germline ends. CDR1 is MDHEN, CDR2 SYDVKM, per germline.

This clonotype was seen a handful of times. The chain couples TRBV4-3 to TRBJ2-2; 7 bases match TRBD1. The CDR3 runs 17 residues. V trimming: 4 bases; J trimming: 0 bases; junction bases outside the gene matches: 8. The germline gives CDR1 LGHNA, CDR2 YSLEER. The CDR3 loop is CASSLGKGAANTGELFF. CDR3 DNA sequence: TGCGCCAGCAGCCTCGGGAAGGGGGCCGCGAACACCGGGGAGCTGTTTTTT.

There are many counts of this clonotype. V is TRBV28 and J is TRBJ2-7, with a tentative D call TRBD1 (5 bases). Trimming took 3 bases from V and 5 from J, leaving 17 bases between them. The CDR3 has 15 residues. Germline V CDR1 and CDR2: MDHEN, SYDVKM. The chain's CDR3 is CASSFFRQGGHEQYV. The DNA of the CDR3 is TGTGCCAGCAGTTTCTTCCGGCAGGGTGGACACGAGCAGTACGTC.

V is TRBV11-2 and J is TRBJ2-5; TRBD1 matches at 7 bases. The germline V gene encodes CDR1 SGHAT and CDR2 FQNNGV. CDR3 size: 13 residues. V was pared by 5 bases and J by 9 bases, with 9 bases of the junction left unmatched. CDR3 loop: CASSQTGSWAQYF. CDR3 DNA sequence: TGTGCCAGCAGCCAGACAGGGTCCTGGGCCCAGTACTTC.

This clonotype was counted only a few times. The chain couples TRBV6-4 to TRBJ1-1; no clear D gene. This CDR3 is 15 amino acids long. Germline V gene sequence: CDR1 MRHNA, CDR2 SNTAGT. Trimming took 0 bases from V and 0 from J, leaving 8 bases between them. The CDR3 coding sequence is TGTGCCAGCAGTGACTCTATAGAAATGAACACTGAAGCTTTCTTT. Its translation: CASSDSIEMNTEAFF.

The J gene is TRBJ1-1, the V gene TRBV9; D call uncertain. CDR1 SGDLS and CDR2 YYNGEE come from the germline V gene. The CDR3 loop spans 15 amino acids. The ends were cut back, 4 bases at V and 2 bases at J, with 15 bases in the middle. CDR3 bases: TGTGCCAGCAGCCTGAACTCAGTACGAAACACTGAAGCTTTCTTT. Translating it yields CASSLNSVRNTEAFF.

V gene TRBV29-1 combines with J gene TRBJ2-1; D gene uncertain. Trimming removed 8 bases at V and 7 bases at J, with 12 bases between. Germline loops: CDR1 SQVTM, CDR2 ANQGSEA. The CDR3 is 11 residues long. DNA of the CDR3: TGCAGCACGGCTAGGTTGAATGAGCAGTTCTTC. This translates into CSTARLNEQFF.

V gene TRBV7-9 combines with J gene TRBJ1-1; a weak D match, TRBD1 (6 bases). Trimming shortened V by 0 bases and J by 4 bases, and 12 bases separated the two germline ends. The CDR3 has 15 amino acids. Germline CDR1 SEHNR, CDR2 FQNEAQ (reference sequence). The CDR3 coding sequence is TGTGCCAGCAGCTTAGCGGGGGGCGCGGGCACTGAAGCTTTCTTT. Translation: CASSLAGGAGTEAFF.

The CDR3 loop is CSARDLAENTEAFF. As DNA, the CDR3 is TGCAGTGCTAGAGATTTGGCGGAGAACACTGAAGCTTTCTTT. The chain employs TRBV20-1 and TRBJ1-1; no definite D call. Germline-derived CDR1 and CDR2 are DFQATT and SNEGSKA (reference sequence). Between the trimmed V and J ends, which lost 0 bases and 1 base, there was a span of 9 bases. There are 14 residues in the CDR3.

CDR3 loop: CASSLDPLGETQYF. In DNA, the CDR3 is TGTGCCAGCAGCTTAGATCCCCTAGGGGAGACCCAGTACTTC. This rearrangement joins TRBV11-2 to TRBJ2-5; the D is unclear. The CDR3 extends over 14 amino acids. The V end was cut by 0 bases, the J end by 5 bases, with 10 bases between. Germline V gene sequence: CDR1 SGHAT, CDR2 FQNNGV.